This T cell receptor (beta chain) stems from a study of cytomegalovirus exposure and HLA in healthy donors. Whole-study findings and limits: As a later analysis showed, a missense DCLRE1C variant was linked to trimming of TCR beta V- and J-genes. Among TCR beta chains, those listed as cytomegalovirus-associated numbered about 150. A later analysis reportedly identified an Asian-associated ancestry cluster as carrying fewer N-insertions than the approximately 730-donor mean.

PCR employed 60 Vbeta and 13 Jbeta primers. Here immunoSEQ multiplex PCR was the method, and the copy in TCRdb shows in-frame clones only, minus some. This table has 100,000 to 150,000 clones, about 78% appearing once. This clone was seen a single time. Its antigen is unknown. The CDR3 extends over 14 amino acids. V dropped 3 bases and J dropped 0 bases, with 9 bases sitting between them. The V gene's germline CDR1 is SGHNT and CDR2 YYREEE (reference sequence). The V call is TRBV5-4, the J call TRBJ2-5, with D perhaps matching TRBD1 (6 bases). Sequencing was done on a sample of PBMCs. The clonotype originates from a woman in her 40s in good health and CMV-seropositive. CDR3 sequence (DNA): TGTGCCAGCAGCTCACAGGGATACCAAGAGACCCAGTACTTC. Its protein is CASSSQGYQETQYF.